Listed below are T cell receptor beta chains from one sample, sequenced in a study of cytomegalovirus exposure and HLA in healthy donors. Sequenced by immunoSEQ multiplex PCR; TCRdb stores in-frame clones only, minus some. Of about 190,000 clones listed, around 77% are singletons. Input material: PBMCs. The receptors were sampled from a woman between 18 and 29 years old in good health and CMV-seronegative. The CDR3 runs from the conserved cysteine through the conserved F or W. A D gene is named only where the DNA matches it firmly. For some rows the clone size is stated as once, few or many, or as a class when expanded; others skip it.

>NA|TRBJ1-3|TRBV7-6|NA
TGTGCCAGCAGCTTAGGGGCCACGAACTCTGGAAACACCATATATTTT
CASSLGATNSGNTIYF
>NA|TRBJ1-1|TRBV5-1|NA
TGCGCCAGCAGCCGAGGGGCGGGGACCAACACTGAAGCTTTCTTT
CASSRGAGTNTEAFF
>once|TRBJ2-7|TRBV2|TRBD2
TGTGCCAGCAGTTATGAAGCGGGAGTAGTCTACGAGCAGTACTTC
CASSYEAGVVYEQYF
>NA|TRBJ1-6|TRBV5-1|NA
TGCGCCAGCAGCTTCGAAGGGGAAAATTCACCCCTCCACTTT
CASSFEGENSPLHF
>NA|TRBJ2-5|TRBV28|NA
TGTGCCAGCAGGCGAGAAGAGACCCAGTACTTC
CASRREETQYF
>NA|TRBJ1-2|TRBV7-2|NA
TGTGCCAGCAGCTCCCGGCCCGCAGGGAACGGCTACACCTTC
CASSSRPAGNGYTF
>few|TRBJ1-5|TRBV18|NA
TGTGCCAGCTCAGGACAAAGCAATCAGCCCCAGCATTTT
CASSGQSNQPQHF
>once|TRBJ1-3|TRBV2|NA
TGTGCCAGCAGTGACGGGGGGAGCGCTGGAAACACCATATATTTT
CASSDGGSAGNTIYF
>NA|TRBJ2-7|TRBV7-3|NA
TGTGCCAGCAGCTTAAGTGGTGCGGGCCAGGGGTACGAGCAGTACTTC
CASSLSGAGQGYEQYF
>NA|TRBJ2-1|TRBV2|TRBD2
TGTGCCAGCAGTCAGAGCGGGGGGACCTACAATGAGCAGTTCTTC
CASSQSGGTYNEQFF
>NA|TRBJ2-1|TRBV19|TRBD2
TGTGCCAGTAGTGAGCGGGGAAGCTCCTACAATGAGCAGTTCTTC
CASSERGSSYNEQFF
>NA|TRBJ2-5|TRBV10-3|NA
TGTGCCACCGACTCAGGGGAAGAGACCCAGTACTTC
CATDSGEETQYF
>NA|TRBJ1-3|TRBV7-2|NA
TGTGCCAGCAGCATCGGGACTCCTGGCTCTGGAAACACCATATATTTT
CASSIGTPGSGNTIYF
>NA|TRBJ1-2|TRBV18|TRBD1
TGTGCCAGCTCACTCAGCGGACCGCGACAGGGATTCTATGGCTACACCTTC
CASSLSGPRQGFYGYTF
>NA|TRBJ2-3|TRBV7-8|TRBD2
TGTGCCACTCGGTCCCTAGCGGGGGCCACAGATACGCAGTATTTT
CATRSLAGATDTQYF
>NA|TRBJ2-3|TRBV9|TRBD2
TGTGCCAGCGGGGGACTAGCGGACCGCACAGATACGCAGTATTTT
CASGGLADRTDTQYF
>NA|TRBJ2-7|TRBV6-5|TRBD2
TGTGCCAGCAGTTACTCCGGGACTAGCCCGGTGGTGTACTTC
CASSYSGTSPVVYF
>NA|TRBJ2-3|TRBV28|TRBD1
TGTGCCAGCAGTCCAGGGGGCGCGGGCACAGATACGCAGTATTTT
CASSPGGAGTDTQYF
>NA|TRBJ1-5|TRBV28|TRBD1
TGTGCCAGCACCTACATCACAGGGGGCAATCAGCCCCAGCATTTT
CASTYITGGNQPQHF
>NA|TRBJ2-1|TRBV7-2|TRBD2
TGTGCCAGCTTAATGGGCGGGAGGGGCGATGAGCAGTTCTTC
CASLMGGRGDEQFF
>NA|TRBJ2-1|TRBV29-1|NA
TGCAGCGCCCTACCGTTGGACAATGAGCAGTTCTTC
CSALPLDNEQFF
>NA|TRBJ2-3|TRBV7-3|NA
TGTGCCAGCAGCTTGCCAGGGGAATGGGATACGCAGTATTTT
CASSLPGEWDTQYF
>NA|TRBJ1-2|TRBV5-4|TRBD1
TGTGCCAGCAGCTTGCCGGGACAGATTAACTATGGCTACACCTTC
CASSLPGQINYGYTF
>NA|TRBJ1-1|TRBV4-1|NA
TGCGCCAGCAGCCAAGCACTGACAGGGAACACTGAAGCTTTCTTT
CASSQALTGNTEAFF
>NA|TRBJ2-2|TRBV9|NA
TGTGCCAGCAGCCCCCGGGGAGGGGGGGGCGGGGAGCTGTTTTTT
CASSPRGGGGGELFF
>NA|TRBJ2-2|TRBV10-2|NA
TGCGCCAGCAGTGCCAGGGGCCCCACCGGGGAGCTGTTTTTT
CASSARGPTGELFF
>NA|TRBJ2-3|TRBV30|NA
TGTGCCTCCCTCTCGCGAGATACGCAGTATTTT
CASLSRDTQYF
>NA|TRBJ2-7|TRBV9|NA
TGTGCCAGCAGCGTAGCGGACTTCACCTACGAGCAGTACTTC
CASSVADFTYEQYF
>NA|TRBJ2-2|TRBV28|NA
TGTGCCAGCAGCTCCACCGGGGAGCTGTTTTTT
CASSSTGELFF
>NA|TRBJ1-2|TRBV29-1|NA
TGCAGCGTTGCGGGGGGTTCTAACTATGGCTACACCTTC
CSVAGGSNYGYTF
>NA|TRBJ2-2|TRBV5-1|TRBD2
TGCGCCAGCAGGGCGGGGACTAGCGACACCGGGGAGCTGTTTTTT
CASRAGTSDTGELFF
>NA|TRBJ2-5|TRBV11-2|NA
TGTGCCAGCACCCTTACATACCAAGAGACCCAGTACTTC
CASTLTYQETQYF
>NA|TRBJ1-4|TRBV5-1|NA
TGCGCCAGCAGGCTCCCTGGAGAGGAAAAACTGTTTTTT
CASRLPGEEKLFF
>NA|TRBJ1-6|TRBV5-6|TRBD1
TGTGCCAGCAGCTTGGGGCAGGGGGGTTCACCCCTCCACTTT
CASSLGQGGSPLHF
>NA|TRBJ1-2|TRBV27|TRBD1
TGTGCCAGCAGTCTTAAATGGACAGGGGTCAACTATGGCTACACCTTC
CASSLKWTGVNYGYTF
>NA|TRBJ2-5|TRBV6-1|NA
TGTGCCAGCACCCCCTGGGGAGCCCTCCAAGAGACCCAGTACTTC
CASTPWGALQETQYF
>NA|TRBJ2-1|TRBV9|TRBD1
TGTGCCAGCAGTCATGGACAGGGAAACTACAATGAGCAGTTCTTC
CASSHGQGNYNEQFF
>NA|TRBJ1-4|TRBV5-4|NA
TGTGCCAGCAGCTTGGGGGGGGGACCCGACCATGAAAAACTGTTTTTT
CASSLGGGPDHEKLFF
>NA|TRBJ2-5|TRBV10-3|NA
TGTGCCATCAGTGAGCACAACCAGGGTAGAGGAGAGACCCAGTACTTC
CAISEHNQGRGETQYF
>NA|TRBJ1-6|TRBV4-3|TRBD1
TGCGCCAGCAGCGCCCGGACAGGGTTGGATTCACCCCTCCACTTT
CASSARTGLDSPLHF
>NA|TRBJ1-1|TRBV29-1|NA
TGCAGCGTTGAAAGTTCTGACGGGGGACCTGAAGCTTTCTTT
CSVESSDGGPEAFF
>NA|TRBJ1-5|TRBV2|NA
TGTGCCAGCAGCGCTAACAGCCAGCCCCAGCATTTT
CASSANSQPQHF
>NA|TRBJ2-7|TRBV7-9|NA
TGTGCCAGCAGCTTAGAGTCAGGGGGGAATTACGAGCAGTACTTC
CASSLESGGNYEQYF
>NA|TRBJ1-5|TRBV2|TRBD1
TGTGCCAGCAGGGGGACAGGGGGAAATCAGCCCCAGCATTTT
CASRGTGGNQPQHF
>NA|TRBJ2-5|TRBV2|TRBD2
TGTGCCAGCAGTGATAGAACTAGCGGGGAAGAGACCCAGTACTTC
CASSDRTSGEETQYF
>NA|TRBJ1-5|TRBV19|TRBD1
TGTGCCAGTACCGGGGGACAGGAAAATCAGCCCCAGCATTTT
CASTGGQENQPQHF
>few|TRBJ1-1|TRBV7-9|NA
TGTTCCAGCAGCCCACGGGATGGTGAAGCTTTCTTT
CSSSPRDGEAFF
>NA|TRBJ2-1|TRBV19|TRBD2
TGTGCCAGTAAGACTAGCGGTAGTTACAATGAGCAGTTCTTC
CASKTSGSYNEQFF
>NA|TRBJ1-2|TRBV7-9|NA
TGTGCCAGCAGTCCTGGGGGCCAGGGTAACGGCTACACCTTC
CASSPGGQGNGYTF
>once|TRBJ2-1|TRBV6-1|NA
TGTGCCAGCAGTGAAGCGCTTCGAGGAAATGAGCAGTTCTTC
CASSEALRGNEQFF
>NA|TRBJ2-5|TRBV5-5|NA
TGTGCCAGCGTCCGACAACCCGTCTTCGGGACCCAGTACTTC
CASVRQPVFGTQYF
>NA|TRBJ1-4|TRBV28|TRBD1
TGTGCCAGCAGTTTTCTCCGTCAGGGGGCGGGTGAAAAACTGTTTTTT
CASSFLRQGAGEKLFF
>NA|TRBJ2-3|TRBV4-1|NA
TGCGCCAGCAGCCAGGACAGTCAAACTGCTAGCACAGATACGCAGTATTTT
CASSQDSQTASTDTQYF
>NA|TRBJ2-2|TRBV2|NA
TGTGCCAGCAGTGGAGTCGGGACTGGAAACACCGGGGAGCTGTTTTTT
CASSGVGTGNTGELFF